The text below deals with one T cell receptor (beta chain). Then a second PCR, running roughly 6 to 12 cycles, was carried out with a sample-barcoded 5' primer and a J-beta primer mix. Every individual sample yielded 2.5 million or more paired-end reads (each containing CDR3). TCRdb reanalysed the 5' RACE reads using MiXCR and keeps one entry per CDR3 protein. The sample lists 650,000 to 800,000 distinct CDR3 sequences; under 45% were seen once. CDR3 length: 17 amino acids. V lost 0 bases and J lost 2; bases outside the gene matches: 6. Germline assignment: CDR1 SEHNR and CDR2 FQNEAQ (reference sequence). These data are taken from a study of blood T cells in healthy people across ages.

Sequencing input: blood. This clonotype was obtained from a man aged 60-69 years in good health. This chain links TRBV7-9 with TRBJ2-7, with 11 bases fitting TRBD1. CDR3 sequence: CASSLASSGQGAYEQYF. CDR3 coding DNA: TGTGCCAGCAGCTTAGCATCCTCGGGACAGGGGGCCTACGAGCAGTACTTC.